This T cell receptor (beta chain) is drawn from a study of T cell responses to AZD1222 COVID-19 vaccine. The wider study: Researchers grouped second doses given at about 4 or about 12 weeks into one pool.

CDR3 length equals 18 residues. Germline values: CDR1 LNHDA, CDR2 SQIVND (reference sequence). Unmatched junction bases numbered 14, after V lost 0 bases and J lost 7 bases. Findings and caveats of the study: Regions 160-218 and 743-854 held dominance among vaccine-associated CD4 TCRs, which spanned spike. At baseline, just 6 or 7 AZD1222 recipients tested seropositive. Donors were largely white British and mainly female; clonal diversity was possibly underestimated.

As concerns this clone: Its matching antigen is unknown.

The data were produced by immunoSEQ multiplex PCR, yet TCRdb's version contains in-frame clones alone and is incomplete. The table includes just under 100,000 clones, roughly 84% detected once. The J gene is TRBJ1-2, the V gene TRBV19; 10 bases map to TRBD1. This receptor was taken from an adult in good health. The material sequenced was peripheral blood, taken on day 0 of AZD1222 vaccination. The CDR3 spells CASSIDGSFGDRGLGYTF. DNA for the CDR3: TGTGCCAGTAGTATAGATGGGAGCTTTGGAGACAGGGGGCTTGGCTACACCTTC. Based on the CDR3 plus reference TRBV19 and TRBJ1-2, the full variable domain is DGGITQSPKYLFRKEGQNVTLSCEQNLNHDAMYWYRQDPGQGLRLIYYSQIVNDFQKGDIAEGYSVSREKKESFPLTVTSAQKNPTAFYLCASSIDGSFGDRGLGYTFGSGTRLTVV.